These 23 T cell receptor beta chains were all obtained from the same sample, sequenced in a study of T cells in tuberculosis. The assay was immunoSEQ multiplex PCR, and TCRdb's table has in-frame clones only and misses some. The sample has around 25,000 clones; more than 80% are singletons. The sequenced sample was PBMCs. Source of these receptors: a donor between 5 and 29 years old with latent tuberculosis or without tuberculosis infection. Some clones in this sample may be carry-over from other donors' samples.

The V call is TRBV6-6, the J call TRBJ1-4; 7 nucleotides match TRBD1. Per germline, CDR1 MNHNY and CDR2 SVGAGI (reference sequence). CDR3 length: 12 amino acids. The V and J ends lost 5 bases and 10 bases, in that order; junction bases with no gene match: 4. CDR3: CASSHPGGKLFF. The CDR3, as DNA: TGTGCCAGCAGTCATCCAGGGGGAAAACTGTTTTTT.

V and J are TRBV6-6 and TRBJ2-3; 9 bases are a match to TRBD1. The CDR3 contains 14 residues. From germline, CDR1 is MNHNY and CDR2 SVGAGI (reference sequence). V lost 8 bases, J lost 4 bases, and 7 bases stayed unmatched. The CDR3 bases are TGTGCCAGCGCAAAGGACAGGGGACCAGATACGCAGTATTTT. Translating it yields CASAKDRGPDTQYF.

This clone was counted once. This sequence joins TRBV30 and TRBJ1-2, with 8 nucleotides matching TRBD1. This CDR3 is 15 amino acids long. After removal of 1 base from V and 1 base from J, the junction contained 5 bases not matched to a gene. The V gene's germline CDR1 is GTSNPN and CDR2 SVGIG (reference sequence). The CDR3 spells CAWSAPGQVNYGYTF. CDR3 DNA: TGTGCCTGGAGTGCTCCGGGACAGGTTAACTATGGCTACACCTTC.

V usage is TRBV5-8 and J usage is TRBJ2-3; the D gene is possibly TRBD1 (6 bases). The CDR3 consists of 13 residues. V shed 1 base and J shed 7 bases, with 10 bases lying between them. Germline CDR1 and CDR2: SGHTS and YDEGEE. The CDR3: CASSLLQGNTQYF. CDR3 coding DNA: TGTGCCAGCAGCTTGCTACAGGGAAATACGCAGTATTTT.

The V gene is TRBV5-6, the J gene TRBJ2-6; 8 bases match TRBD1. CDR1 and CDR2 from the germline V gene are SGHDT and YYEEEE. V was clipped by 2 bases and J by 0 bases; unmatched bases: 7. This CDR3 contains 18 residues. The CDR3, as DNA: TGTGCCAGCAGCTTTAAAGGACAGGGAGTCTCTGGGGCCAACGTCCTGACTTTC. It encodes CASSFKGQGVSGANVLTF.

The CDR3 bases are TGTGCCAGCACGACGGGCAGGGTAAACACCGGGGAGCTGTTTTTT. This codes for CASTTGRVNTGELFF. This chain joins TRBV6-5 and TRBJ2-2; a possible D gene is TRBD1 (5 bases). The CDR3 covers 15 residues. CDR1 is MNHEY and CDR2 is SVGAGI in the germline V gene. The V end lost 7 bases, the J end lost 2 bases, and 14 bases lay between the germline ends.

This clone has only one observation. This chain uses TRBV5-6 with TRBJ1-3; D possibly corresponds to TRBD1 (5 bases). V was trimmed by 2 bases and J by 0 bases, leaving 6 bases between them. The germline gives CDR1 SGHDT, CDR2 YYEEEE. The CDR3 length is 14 residues. The CDR3 DNA is TGTGCCAGCAGCTTTACAGGCTCTGGAAACACCATATATTTT. Translated, it gives CASSFTGSGNTIYF. Full variable domain (missing parts from reference TRBV5-6 and TRBJ1-3): DAGVTQSPTHLIKTRGQQVTLRCSPKSGHDTVSWYQQALGQGPQFIFQYYEEEERQRGNFPDRFSGHQFPNYSSELNVNALLLGDSALYLCASSFTGSGNTIYFGEGSWLTVV.

J is TRBJ2-2 and V is TRBV7-9, with D unresolved. Germline V gene data show CDR1 as SEHNR and CDR2 as FQNEAQ (reference sequence). Trimming left V 4 bases short and J 8 bases short, with 11 bases between. The CDR3 sequence is 13 residues long. The CDR3: CASSSQPYGELFF. CDR3 in DNA: TGTGCCAGCAGCTCCCAACCCTATGGGGAGCTGTTTTTT.

This chain joins TRBV19 and TRBJ2-3; D uncertain. This CDR3 has 12 residues. Trimming stripped 2 bases from V and 6 bases from J, with 6 bases between. Germline V gene lookup returns CDR1 LNHDA and CDR2 SQIVND (reference sequence). The CDR3 nucleotides read TGTGCCAGTAGTATACCCTCGGATACGCAGTATTTT. Protein product: CASSIPSDTQYF.

This clone was seen just once. The chain couples TRBV7-8 to TRBJ2-3, with 7 bases that match TRBD1. Germline V gene lookup returns CDR1 SGHVS and CDR2 FQNEAQ. This CDR3 region has 16 residues. The junction had 12 bases not matched to a gene; V was cut back by 5 bases and J by 4 bases. This CDR3 reads CASSPVLEGAADTQYF. The CDR3 coding sequence is TGTGCCAGCAGCCCCGTTCTTGAGGGGGCGGCAGATACGCAGTATTTT.

This chain links TRBV27 with TRBJ2-3; D remains ambiguous. Germline V lookup: CDR1 MNHEY, CDR2 SMNVEV (reference sequence). The V end lost 0 bases, the J end lost 2 bases, and 9 bases lay between the germline ends. The CDR3 is 15 residues long. The CDR3 DNA sequence: TGTGCCAGCAGTTTATCAGTTTGGCCCACAGATACGCAGTATTTT. Encoded protein: CASSLSVWPTDTQYF.

The chain joins TRBV15 to TRBJ2-3; no clear D. CDR1 and CDR2 from the germline V gene are LNHNV and YYDKDF (reference sequence). This CDR3 spans 15 amino acids. With 1 base removed from V and 1 base from J, the gap between germline ends came to 9 bases. The CDR3 protein is CATSRGPGRTDTQYF. For the CDR3, the DNA is TGTGCCACCAGCAGAGGACCAGGCCGCACAGATACGCAGTATTTT.

This clone was recorded only once. The V call is TRBV5-8, the J call TRBJ2-7, with D possibly TRBD2 on 6 matching bases. The CDR3 is made up of 15 amino acids. V was cut by 1 base and J by 6 bases, with 17 bases left in between. Germline V gene data show CDR1 as SGHTS and CDR2 as YDEGEE. The CDR3 protein is CASSLSPWGETEQYF. The CDR3 DNA follows: TGTGCCAGCAGCTTGTCCCCATGGGGGGAGACCGAGCAGTACTTC.

This clone was counted a single time. This chain connects TRBV18 to TRBJ2-4; D not certain. Germline V lookup: CDR1 KGHSH, CDR2 LQKENI. The CDR3 totals 13 residues. Trimming took 4 bases from V and 6 from J, leaving 10 bases between them. CDR3 in DNA: TGTGCCAGCTCACTACCAGACTCAAACATTCAGTACTTC. Its protein product is CASSLPDSNIQYF. Full variable domain (remainder filled in from reference TRBV18 and TRBJ2-4): NAGVMQNPRHLVRRRGQEARLRCSPMKGHSHVYWYRQLPEEGLKFMVYLQKENIIDESGMPKERFSAEFPKEGPSILRIQQVVRGDSAAYFCASSLPDSNIQYFGAGTRLSVL.

The chain couples TRBV18 to TRBJ1-5, with D unresolved. The germline V gene has CDR1 KGHSH and CDR2 LQKENI. Trimming cost V 5 bases and J 4 bases, with 15 bases left between them. This CDR3 has 15 amino acids. For the CDR3, the DNA is TGTGCCAGCTCATTCTTTACGGTCGAGAATCAGCCCCAGCATTTT. Its translation: CASSFFTVENQPQHF.

The chain recombines TRBV30 with TRBJ2-4, with a possible D match to TRBD2 (6 bases). The CDR3 spans 16 residues. Germline V gene sequence: CDR1 GTSNPN, CDR2 SVGIG (reference sequence). The DNA for the CDR3 is TGTGTCGTGGCCGGTCGACTCGGGGGAACCAAAAACATTCAGTACTTC. Translation gives CVVAGRLGGTKNIQYF.

The chain carries TRBV7-9 and TRBJ1-1; D is uncertain. With 6 bases removed from V and 3 bases from J, the gap between germline ends came to 8 bases. This CDR3 spans 12 amino acids. Per germline, CDR1 SEHNR and CDR2 FQNEAQ (reference sequence). CDR3 DNA sequence: TGTGCCAGCAGTGTCGGGGACACTGAAGCTTTCTTT. Amino acid sequence: CASSVGDTEAFF. Full variable domain (missing parts from reference TRBV7-9 and TRBJ1-1): DTGVSQNPRHKITKRGQNVTFRCDPISEHNRLYWYRQTLGQGPEFLTYFQNEAQLEKSRLLSDRFSAERPKGSFSTLEIQRTEQGDSAMYLCASSVGDTEAFFGQGTRLTVV.

The genes are TRBV4-3 and TRBJ2-3; 7 bases are shared with TRBD2. The CDR3 runs 17 residues. Germline loops: CDR1 LGHNA, CDR2 YSLEER. Trimming at V came to 1 base and at J to 8 bases, leaving 15 bases not matched to a gene. CDR3 nucleotides: TGCGCCAGCAGCCAAGTCGTGGCTAGCGGTTTAGTGGGTACGCAGTATTTT. This codes for CASSQVVASGLVGTQYF.

This clone was seen once. V usage is TRBV7-9 and J usage is TRBJ1-1; D is unclear. Germline assignment: CDR1 SEHNR and CDR2 FQNEAQ (reference sequence). V was clipped by 5 bases and J by 7 bases, with 11 bases between them. This CDR3 is 12 amino acids long. CDR3 in DNA: TGTGCCAGCAGCGACGGGTTCCTTGAAGCTTTCTTT. Translation gives CASSDGFLEAFF.

The chain has TRBV19 and TRBJ1-3; TRBD1 aligns across 7 bases. The CDR3 sequence is 17 residues long. Trimming cost V 7 bases and J 4 bases; bases outside gene matches: 16. Germline lookup yields CDR1 LNHDA and CDR2 SQIVND (reference sequence). CDR3 region: CASTNLQGLFSGNTIYF. The CDR3 DNA is TGTGCCAGTACAAATTTACAGGGGCTGTTCTCGGGAAACACCATATATTTT. Using reference TRBV19 and TRBJ1-3 for the parts outside the CDR3, the full variable domain is DGGITQSPKYLFRKEGQNVTLSCEQNLNHDAMYWYRQDPGQGLRLIYYSQIVNDFQKGDIAEGYSVSREKKESFPLTVTSAQKNPTAFYLCASTNLQGLFSGNTIYFGEGSWLTVV.

CDR3 region: CASETGSKDTQYF. DNA of the CDR3: TGTGCCAGCGAGACAGGCTCGAAAGATACGCAGTATTTT. The rearrangement links TRBV7-2 to TRBJ2-3; TRBD1 is a possible D gene (6 bases). The V gene's germline CDR1 is SGHTA and CDR2 FQGNSA. Trimming cost V 8 bases and J 5 bases, with 14 bases left between them. This CDR3 has 13 amino acids.

The V gene is TRBV11-2, the J gene TRBJ2-1, with D uncertain. This CDR3 comprises 12 residues. The V gene's germline CDR1 is SGHAT and CDR2 FQNNGV. Trimming left V 1 base short and J 5 bases short, with 3 bases between. The CDR3 DNA reads as TGTGCCAGCAGCTTAGGTAACAATGAGCAGTTCTTC. This encodes CASSLGNNEQFF. The whole variable domain, filled in from reference TRBV11-2 and TRBJ2-1, reads EAGVAQSPRYKIIEKRQSVAFWCNPISGHATLYWYQQILGQGPKLLIQFQNNGVVDDSQLPKDRFSAERLKGVDSTLKIQPAKLEDSAVYLCASSLGNNEQFFGPGTRLTVL.

The V call is TRBV23-1, the J call TRBJ2-1; D is unresolved. TRBV23-1 is annotated as an ORF whose role is uncertain. V dropped 9 bases and J dropped 0 bases, with 9 bases sitting between them. The CDR3 length is 13 residues. The CDR3 protein is CARRTVSYNEQFF. For the CDR3, the DNA is TGCGCCAGGCGTACAGTCTCCTACAATGAGCAGTTCTTC.